One and the same sample provided the 15 T cell receptor beta chains below, sequenced in a study of beta chain features in type 1 diabetes. The authors reverse transcribed all of the isolated RNA, so sequencing captured expressed TCRB transcripts. TCRdb's copy holds only in-frame clones and misses some; the assay was immunoSEQ multiplex PCR. The profile shows 900,000 or so clones, about 17% of them singletons. Material: naive CD4+ T cells from blood. Source of these receptors: a young woman in good health.

This clone has only a few counts. The chain links TRBV6-1 to TRBJ2-1, with a weak D call TRBD2 (6 bases). CDR1 is MNHNS, CDR2 SASEGT, per germline. CDR3 length equals 14 residues. The V gene lost 6 bases and the J gene lost 9 bases, with 18 bases spanning the gap. The CDR3 loop reads CASRTPWREGEQFF. CDR3 nucleotides: TGTGCCAGCAGAACCCCATGGAGGGAAGGTGAGCAGTTCTTC.

This chain uses TRBV25-1 with TRBJ1-1; TRBD1 matches at 10 bases. J lost 5 bases, V lost 4 bases, and 7 bases had no gene match. Germline CDR1 reads MGHDK; CDR2 reads SYGVNS. CDR3 size: 15 residues. CDR3 protein: CASSGWTGGRTEAFF. DNA for the CDR3: TGTGCCAGCAGTGGGTGGACAGGGGGGCGTACTGAAGCTTTCTTT.

In its sample, this clone was seen a few times. The chain combines TRBV9 with TRBJ2-1, with 7 bases matching TRBD2. V lost 6 bases to trimming and J lost 5 bases; unmatched junction nucleotides: 11. Germline CDR1 SGDLS, CDR2 YYNGEE. The CDR3 covers 15 residues. The CDR3, as DNA: TGTGCCAGCACCGTTGGTCTAGCGGAACACAATGAGCAGTTCTTC. Encoded protein: CASTVGLAEHNEQFF.

Only a few counts were recorded for this clone. The chain couples TRBV6-5 to TRBJ2-7, with D maybe TRBD2 (5 bases). V was trimmed by 5 bases and J by 3 bases, leaving 8 bases between them. The CDR3 covers 12 residues. From germline, CDR1 is MNHEY and CDR2 SVGAGI. The CDR3 protein is CASSGLNYEQYF. The DNA of the CDR3 is TGTGCCAGCAGTGGACTGAACTACGAGCAGTACTTC.

This rearrangement joins TRBV7-8 to TRBJ1-5; TRBD1 matches 11 bases. Per the germline V gene, CDR1 is SGHVS and CDR2 is FQNEAQ. The CDR3 sequence is 15 residues long. Trimming removed 5 bases from V and 2 bases from J; junction bases left unmatched: 2. Here the CDR3 reads CASSRTGGGNQPQHF. CDR3 nucleotides: TGTGCCAGCAGCCGGACAGGGGGCGGCAATCAGCCCCAGCATTTT.

This clone was seen a handful of times. V usage is TRBV4-3 and J usage is TRBJ2-1, with 9 positions matching TRBD2. CDR1 and CDR2 (germline): LGHNA, YSLEER. CDR3 length: 17 amino acids. V trimming: 1 base; J trimming: 8 bases; junction bases outside the gene matches: 12. The CDR3 is CASSQAARLAAGHEQFF. The CDR3 DNA reads TGCGCCAGCAGCCAAGCCGCTCGACTAGCGGCTGGCCATGAGCAGTTCTTC.

This clone was counted only a few times. The V call is TRBV7-2, the J call TRBJ2-6; possible D gene TRBD2, 6 bases. Trimming left V 5 bases short and J 0 bases short, with 14 bases between. The CDR3 spans 17 residues. Per germline, CDR1 SGHTA and CDR2 FQGNSA. CDR3 bases: TGTGCCAGCAGCCGCCCACGGGGGAGCTCTGGGGCCAACGTCCTGACTTTC. Protein: CASSRPRGSSGANVLTF.

The rearrangement joins TRBV4-2 to TRBJ2-2; 12 bases line up with TRBD1. This CDR3 is built from 17 residues. V shed 2 bases and J 7 bases; nucleotides not matched to a gene: 8. Germline V gives CDR1 LGHNA, CDR2 YNFKEQ. Written as DNA, the CDR3 is TGTGCCAGCAGCCAATCTACCGGGACAGGGGGCCACGGGGAGCTGTTTTTT. Residues: CASSQSTGTGGHGELFF.

The rearrangement joins TRBV20-1 to TRBJ2-1; D uncertain. Trimming stripped 1 base from V and 8 bases from J, with 6 bases between. Germline values: CDR1 DFQATT, CDR2 SNEGSKA (reference sequence). This CDR3 is built from 11 residues. DNA for the CDR3: TGCAGTGCTAGAGGCCAGGATGAGCAGTTCTTC. This translates into CSARGQDEQFF.

This clone has only a few counts. This sequence joins TRBV11-2 and TRBJ2-1, with 12 bases aligning to TRBD2. V shed 5 bases, J shed 8 bases, and the junction held 7 bases outside the gene matches. Per germline, CDR1 SGHAT and CDR2 FQNNGV. The CDR3 runs to 15 residues. The chain's CDR3 is CASSPGLAGRDEQFF. The CDR3 DNA reads as TGTGCCAGCAGCCCCGGACTAGCGGGACGGGATGAGCAGTTCTTC.

The chain recombines TRBV7-8 with TRBJ2-1; 10 bases are a match to TRBD2. Germline CDR1 and CDR2: SGHVS and FQNEAQ. The length of the CDR3 is 19 residues. After removal of 1 base from V and 3 bases from J, the junction contained 12 bases not matched to a gene. The CDR3 loop reads CASSLDGLAAAPIYNEQFF. As DNA, the CDR3 is TGTGCCAGCAGCTTAGACGGACTAGCGGCAGCTCCTATCTACAATGAGCAGTTCTTC.

This clone was found a few times. The gene calls are TRBV27 and TRBJ1-1, with 9 bases that match TRBD1. Trimming at V came to 4 bases and at J to 0 bases, leaving 12 bases not matched to a gene. CDR3 size: 18 residues. Germline lookup yields CDR1 MNHEY and CDR2 SMNVEV (reference sequence). Here the CDR3 DNA reads TGTGCCAGCAGTTCCCGGGACAGGGCCCGGGGGCTGAACACTGAAGCTTTCTTT. Translation: CASSSRDRARGLNTEAFF.

The J gene is TRBJ2-1, the V gene TRBV25-1; a weak D match, TRBD2 (6 bases). This CDR3 spans 17 amino acids. The germline CDR1 and CDR2 sequences are MGHDK and SYGVNS. The V end was cut by 3 bases, the J end by 2 bases, with 17 bases between. The CDR3 reads CASSDSMGTGAYNEQFF. As DNA, the CDR3 is TGTGCCAGCAGTGATTCCATGGGGACGGGGGCCTACAATGAGCAGTTCTTC.

This clone was counted between two and nine times. This sequence joins TRBV9 and TRBJ2-5, with D perhaps assigned TRBD1 or TRBD2 (5 bases each). Deletions cut 3 bases from V and 5 bases from J, with 17 bases between. Germline V lookup: CDR1 SGDLS, CDR2 YYNGEE. The CDR3 runs to 15 residues. The CDR3 region is CASSAGTSTRETQYF. In DNA form, the CDR3 reads TGTGCCAGCAGCGCCGGGACCAGCACACGTGAGACCCAGTACTTC.

This clone showed up just a few times. J is TRBJ2-5 and V is TRBV9, with 9 bases matching TRBD2. With 0 bases clipped from V and 4 bases from J, the junction kept 4 bases outside the gene matches. The germline V gene encodes CDR1 SGDLS and CDR2 YYNGEE. The CDR3 has 15 amino acids. This chain's CDR3 is CASSVEGAGGETQYF. The CDR3 DNA sequence: TGTGCCAGCAGCGTAGAGGGAGCGGGAGGAGAGACCCAGTACTTC.